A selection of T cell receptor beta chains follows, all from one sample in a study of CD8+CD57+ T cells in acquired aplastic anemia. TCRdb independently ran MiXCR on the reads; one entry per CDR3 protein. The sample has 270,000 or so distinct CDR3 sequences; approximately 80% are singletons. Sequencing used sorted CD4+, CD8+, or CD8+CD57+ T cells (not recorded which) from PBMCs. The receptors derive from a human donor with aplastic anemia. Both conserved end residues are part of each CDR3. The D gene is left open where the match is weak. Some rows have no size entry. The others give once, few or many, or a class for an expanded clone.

cdr3_aa: CASSDGAYNEQFF; cdr3_nt: TGTGCCAGCAGTGATGGGGCTTACAATGAGCAGTTCTTC; v_call: TRBV2; j_call: TRBJ2-1; d_call: -; clone_size: -
cdr3_aa: CASSQGGGNGQDDYTF; cdr3_nt: TGTGCCAGCAGCCAAGGGGGCGGAAACGGGCAGGATGACTACACCTTC; v_call: TRBV7-9; j_call: TRBJ1-2; d_call: TRBD1; clone_size: -
cdr3_aa: CASGAGGGDMLDFTF; cdr3_nt: TGTGCCAGCGGAGCCGGGGGGGGAGATATGCTTGACTTTACCTTC; v_call: TRBV2; j_call: TRBJ1-2; d_call: -; clone_size: -
cdr3_aa: CASSRQANAVDHCFF; cdr3_nt: TGTGCCAGCTCAAGACAGGCCAACGCCGTTGATCACTGTTTCTTT; v_call: TRBV7-3; j_call: TRBJ1-1; d_call: -; clone_size: -
cdr3_aa: CASSVSSAITEAFF; cdr3_nt: TGCGCCAGCAGCGTTTCTAGCGCAATCACTGAAGCTTTCTTT; v_call: TRBV11-1; j_call: TRBJ1-1; d_call: -; clone_size: -
cdr3_aa: CASSLDRPRDSRYNEQFF; cdr3_nt: TGTGCCAGCAGCTTGGACAGGCCCCGGGACTCCCGCTACAATGAGCAGTTCTTT; v_call: TRBV5-5; j_call: TRBJ2-1; d_call: -; clone_size: -
cdr3_aa: CASSFPSSGGGDEQFF; cdr3_nt: TGTGCCAGCAGCTTTCCGAGTAGCGGGGGGGGCGATGAGCAGTTCTTC; v_call: TRBV11-1; j_call: TRBJ2-1; d_call: TRBD2; clone_size: -
cdr3_aa: CASSLTASADYGYTF; cdr3_nt: TGTGCCAGCAGCTTAACCGCGAGCGCCGACTATGGCTACACCTTC; v_call: TRBV5-4; j_call: TRBJ1-2; d_call: -; clone_size: few
cdr3_aa: CASSLGPVNTEAFF; cdr3_nt: TGTGCCAGCAGTTTGGGCCCAGTGAACACTGAAGCTTTCTTT; v_call: TRBV7-2; j_call: TRBJ1-1; d_call: -; clone_size: -
cdr3_aa: CASSQDERTMSPLHF; cdr3_nt: TGTGCCAGCAGCCAAGATGAAAGGACGATGTCACCCCTCCACTTT; v_call: TRBV9; j_call: TRBJ1-6; d_call: -; clone_size: once
cdr3_aa: CASSESYSQEPQYF; cdr3_nt: TGTGCCAGCAGTGAGTCCTACAGCCAAGAGCCCCAGTACTTC; v_call: TRBV15; j_call: TRBJ2-5; d_call: -; clone_size: once
cdr3_aa: CASSYSEGAGTQYF; cdr3_nt: TGTGCCAGCAGTTACTCTGAGGGAGCGGGGACCCAGTACTTC; v_call: TRBV6-5; j_call: TRBJ2-5; d_call: -; clone_size: -
cdr3_aa: CASSPAGTDFNYGYTF; cdr3_nt: TGTGCCAGCAGCCCAGCCGGGACAGATTTTAACTATGGCTACACCTTC; v_call: TRBV11-1; j_call: TRBJ1-2; d_call: TRBD1; clone_size: -
cdr3_aa: CASSFPAGGRNEQFF; cdr3_nt: TGTGCCAGCAGTTTCCCAGCGGGAGGGAGGAATGAGCAGTTCTTC; v_call: TRBV12-3/TRBV12-4; j_call: TRBJ2-1; d_call: TRBD2; clone_size: -
cdr3_aa: CASSLAAGATYSYTF; cdr3_nt: TGTGCCAGCAGCTTAGCTGCGGGCGCCACATATAGCTACACCTTC; v_call: TRBV7-9; j_call: TRBJ1-2; d_call: -; clone_size: -
cdr3_aa: CASSVDRSGESDDF; cdr3_nt: TGTGCCAGCAGCGTAGACAGAAGCGGAGAGAGCGATGATTTT; v_call: TRBV7-9; j_call: TRBJ2-3; d_call: -; clone_size: -
cdr3_aa: CASSVGGGRNQHHF; cdr3_nt: TGTGCCAGCAGCGTAGGGGGAGGTCGAAATCAGCACCATTTT; v_call: TRBV9; j_call: TRBJ2-3; d_call: -; clone_size: -
cdr3_aa: CASSLALSGPYNEQLF; cdr3_nt: TGTGCCAGCAGCTTAGCGCTTAGCGGGCCCTACAATGAGCAGCTCTTC; v_call: TRBV5-5; j_call: TRBJ2-1; d_call: TRBD2; clone_size: -
cdr3_aa: CASGGASTTKYF; cdr3_nt: TGTGCCAGCGGGGGGGCTAGCACGACCAAGTACTTT; v_call: TRBV2; j_call: TRBJ2-5; d_call: -; clone_size: once
cdr3_aa: CATSRASEGETQYF; cdr3_nt: TGTGCCACCAGCAGAGCTAGTGAGGGGGAGACCCAGTACTTC; v_call: TRBV15; j_call: TRBJ2-5; d_call: -; clone_size: -
cdr3_aa: CASSLGLYNSPLHF; cdr3_nt: TGTGCCAGCAGCTTAGGACTCTATAATTCACCCCTCCACTTT; v_call: TRBV11-2; j_call: TRBJ1-6; d_call: -; clone_size: -
cdr3_aa: CASSEAGGGHPKYF; cdr3_nt: TGTGCCAGCAGTGAGGCGGGGGGCGGTCACCCCAAGTATTTT; v_call: TRBV9; j_call: TRBJ1-5; d_call: -; clone_size: -
cdr3_aa: CASSLAGTANNGAFF; cdr3_nt: TGTGCCAGCAGCTTAGCAGGGACAGCGAACAATGGAGCTTTCTTT; v_call: TRBV7-2; j_call: TRBJ1-1; d_call: TRBD1; clone_size: -